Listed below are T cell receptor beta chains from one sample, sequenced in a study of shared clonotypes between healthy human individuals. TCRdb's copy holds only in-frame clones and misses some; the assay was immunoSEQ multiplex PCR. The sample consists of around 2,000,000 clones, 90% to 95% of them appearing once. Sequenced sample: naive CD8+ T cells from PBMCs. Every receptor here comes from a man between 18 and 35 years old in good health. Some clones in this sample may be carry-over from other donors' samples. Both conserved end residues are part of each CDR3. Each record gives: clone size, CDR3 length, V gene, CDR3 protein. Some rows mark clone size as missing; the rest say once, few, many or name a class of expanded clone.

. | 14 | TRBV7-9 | CASSIRDSPNEQFF
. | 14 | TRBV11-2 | CASSLAGGGYEQYF
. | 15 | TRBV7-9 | CASSFPGTGVYEQYF
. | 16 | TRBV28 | CASSLAVGPSTDTQYF
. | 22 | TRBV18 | CASSPESGLAGVPILYSNEQFF
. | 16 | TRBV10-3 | CAISEKIAGRTDTQYF
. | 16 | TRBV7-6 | CASSEGGGHSTYEQYF
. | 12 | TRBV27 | CASSGSAYEQYF
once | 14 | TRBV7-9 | CASSSLGQEYEQYF
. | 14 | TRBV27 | CASSVGSTGYEQYF
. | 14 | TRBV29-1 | CSVQLRTGLYGYTF
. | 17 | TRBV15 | CATSRVAGNQETYEQYF
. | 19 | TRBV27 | CASMRGTFSGRAGSGAQYF
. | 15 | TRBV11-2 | CASSLEVSMNTEAFF
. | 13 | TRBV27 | CASQAWSPREQYF
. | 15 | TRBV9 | CASSVSVGGNQPQHF
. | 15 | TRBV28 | CASSVPIEGSYEQYF
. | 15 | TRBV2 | CASSEGSRGSYGYTF
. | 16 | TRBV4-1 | CASSQREEGSYNEQFF
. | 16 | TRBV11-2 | CASSGQGAWSKNIQYF
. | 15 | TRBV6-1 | CASSEARSYTGELFF
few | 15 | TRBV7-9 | CASSLVRGVPYEQYF
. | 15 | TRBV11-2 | CASSREGGSYNEQFF
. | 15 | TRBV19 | CASSLVAGSYNEQFF
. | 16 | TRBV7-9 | CASSLGRGQGIYGYTF
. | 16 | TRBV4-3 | CASSPKAGGGTYEQYF
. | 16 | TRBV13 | CASSSTGDANTGELFF
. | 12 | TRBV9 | CASSSGDYEQYF
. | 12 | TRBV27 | CASSVGLGTQFF
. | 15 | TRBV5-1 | CASSKDRAYTGELFF
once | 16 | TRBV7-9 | CASSSPSGIMQNIQYF
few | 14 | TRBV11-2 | CASSRSLVDTEAFF
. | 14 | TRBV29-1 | CSVVAVELEETQYF
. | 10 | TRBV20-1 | CSASFYGYTF
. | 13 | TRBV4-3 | CASRGGRANEQFF
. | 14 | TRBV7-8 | CASSLEAGGHEQFF
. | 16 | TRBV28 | CASKSIRIISGNTIYF
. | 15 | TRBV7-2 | CASSFRLAGYNEQFF
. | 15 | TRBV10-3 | CAIKGGTGDYYGYTF
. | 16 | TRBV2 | CASSLTPTGSNTEAFF